This T cell receptor beta chain comes out of a study of OX40 agonist ivuxolimab in advanced cancers. Study information: The patients received agonistic anti-OX40 (CD134) antibody ivuxolimab.

Patients were ruled out by autoimmune disease history or systemic immunosuppression. Clones were read by immunoSEQ multiplex PCR, and TCRdb kept only the in-frame ones, dropping some. The table lists tens of thousands of clones, 80% to 90% of them singletons. The CDR3 contains 14 residues. The V gene lost 7 bases and the J gene lost 5 bases, with 16 bases spanning the gap. Germline assignment: CDR1 SEHNR and CDR2 FQNEAQ (reference sequence). This clonotype was sampled from an adult with an advanced solid tumor such as melanoma, head and neck, liver or kidney cancer. The specimen comprised CD4+ or CD8+ T cells sorted from blood, sampled in a trial of the OX40 agonist ivuxolimab. The rearrangement uses TRBV7-9 and TRBJ2-3; D ambiguous. The CDR3 sequence: CASTQSFPLDTQYF. CDR3 bases: TGTGCCAGCACCCAATCATTCCCTCTAGATACGCAGTATTTT.